The entry that follows covers one T cell receptor (beta chain) sequence. The data derive from a study of blood T cell repertoires in COVID-19. Produced via immunoSEQ multiplex PCR; TCRdb's table is partial and in-frame only. The sample lists 150,000 to 200,000 clones; roughly 89% were seen once. Germline V gene data show CDR1 as SGHVS and CDR2 as FNYEAQ. The V and J ends lost 4 bases and 4 bases, in that order; junction bases with no gene match: 15. This CDR3 comprises 18 residues. The rearrangement links TRBV7-6 to TRBJ2-1; 8 bases align to TRBD2. The source is a human donor in a cohort sampled during active COVID-19. The sequenced material came from peripheral blood. CDR3 sequence: CASSSLGAGVLKYNEQFF. The CDR3 coding sequence is TGTGCCAGCAGCTCCTTGGGAGCGGGAGTACTAAAATACAATGAGCAGTTCTTC.